The clone carrying this TCR beta chain was seen only once. Germline lookup yields CDR1 SEHNR and CDR2 FQNEAQ (reference sequence). The ends lost 3 bases at V and 7 bases at J; junction bases unmatched: 4. The CDR3 runs to 14 residues. The sample belongs to a study of Ad26.COV2.S vaccination and SARS-CoV-2 variants. Clones were read by immunoSEQ multiplex PCR, and TCRdb kept only the in-frame ones, dropping some. The data contain about 400,000 clones, around 89% of them singletons. Treatment indicated: 19 received Ad26.COV2.S at low or high dose, single or two shots; several received placebo; per-sample allocation not given. Day 63 after the first vaccine or placebo injection was the time point for sampling.

The chain links TRBV7-9 to TRBJ2-4; 9 nucleotides line up with TRBD1. The receptor comes from a person aged 18-60 years who received the Ad26.COV2.S COVID-19 vaccine or a placebo. The sample in question was peripheral blood, obtained in a trial of Ad26.COV2.S vaccine versus placebo. The CDR3 nucleotides read TGTGCCAGCAGCTTTGGGACAGGGCGGAACATTCAGTACTTC. Translating it yields CASSFGTGRNIQYF.